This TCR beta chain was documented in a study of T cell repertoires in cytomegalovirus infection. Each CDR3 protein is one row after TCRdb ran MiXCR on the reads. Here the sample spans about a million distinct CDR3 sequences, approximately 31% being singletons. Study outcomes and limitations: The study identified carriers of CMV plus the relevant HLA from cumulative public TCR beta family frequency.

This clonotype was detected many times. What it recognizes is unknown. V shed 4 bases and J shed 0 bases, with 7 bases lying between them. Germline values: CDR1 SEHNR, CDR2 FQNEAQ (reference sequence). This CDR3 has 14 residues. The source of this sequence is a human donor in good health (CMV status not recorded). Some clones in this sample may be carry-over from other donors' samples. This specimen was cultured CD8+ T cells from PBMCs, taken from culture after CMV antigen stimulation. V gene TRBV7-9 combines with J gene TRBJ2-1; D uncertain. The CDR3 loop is CASSYESSYNEQFF. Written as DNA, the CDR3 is TGTGCCAGCAGCTATGAGAGCTCCTACAATGAGCAGTTCTTC.